This TCR beta chain was profiled in a study of cytomegalovirus exposure and HLA in healthy donors. Germline CDR1 and CDR2: MNHEY and SVGAGI. This CDR3 has 16 amino acids. The V gene end was trimmed by 2 bases and the J gene end by 2 bases; junction bases not matched to a gene: 8. PCR used 60 Vbeta primers and 13 Jbeta primers. TCRdb's copy holds only in-frame clones and misses some; the assay was immunoSEQ multiplex PCR. The data show approximately 130,000 clones, roughly four fifths seen once. J is TRBJ1-1 and V is TRBV6-5; 7 bases agree with TRBD1. Sequencing was performed on PBMCs. This TCR derives from a woman in her forties or fifties in good health and CMV-seronegative. The CDR3 loop is CASSYRGGRHNTEAFF. CDR3 coding DNA: TGTGCCAGCAGTTACCGAGGGGGCCGACATAACACTGAAGCTTTCTTT.